This TCR beta chain emerged from a study of T-cell memory formation after mild COVID-19. A single record per CDR3 protein comes from TCRdb applying MiXCR to the 5' RACE reads. The sample shows about 610,000 distinct CDR3 sequences, approximately 15% of them seen only once. CDR1 GTSNPN and CDR2 SVGIG come from the germline V gene (reference sequence). Losses at the gene ends were 2 bases for V and 4 bases for J; bases not matched to a gene: 4. The CDR3 covers 13 residues. Sequenced: PBMCs or a T cell subset sorted from them (not recorded which). The receptor was derived from an adult woman who had mild COVID-19 (a few samples of this study predate the infection). Cell type and time point are not known. The chain is built from TRBV30 and TRBJ1-2; 7 bases match TRBD1. CDR3 DNA: TGTGCCTGGAGTTCTCCAGGGGGCTATGGCTACACCTTC. This encodes CAWSSPGGYGYTF.